A single sample gave rise to the 12 T cell receptor beta chains below, sequenced in a study of OX40 agonist ivuxolimab in advanced cancers. Libraries were prepared by immunoSEQ multiplex PCR; TCRdb keeps only in-frame clonotypes and omits some of them. The sample shows 75,000 to 100,000 clones, around 80% of them seen only once. The source material was CD4+ or CD8+ T cells sorted from blood, sampled in a trial of the OX40 agonist ivuxolimab. The receptors derive from an adult with an advanced solid tumor such as melanoma, head and neck, liver or kidney cancer.

Concerning this clone itself: One end of the junction is discordant with germline, which a read error may explain. The chain recombines TRBV5-6 with TRBJ2-4; TRBD1 aligns across 9 bases. The CDR3 spans 12 residues. Germline CDR1 SGHDT, CDR2 YYEEEE. The chain's CDR3 is CASSITGGERNF. The DNA for the CDR3 is TGTGCCAGCAGCATAACAGGGGGCGAAAGGAACTTC.

The chain employs TRBV18 and TRBJ1-1; D gene unclear. Germline loops: CDR1 KGHSH, CDR2 LQKENI. The CDR3 extends over 12 amino acids. V was clipped by 1 base and J by 6 bases, with 6 bases between them. The CDR3: CASSPQGAEAFF. Here the CDR3 DNA reads TGTGCCAGCTCACCACAAGGAGCTGAAGCTTTCTTT.

The rearrangement joins TRBV28 to TRBJ2-2; no clear D gene. Deletions cut 6 bases from V and 5 bases from J, with 7 bases between. The CDR3 is 12 amino acids. Germline CDR1 is MDHEN and CDR2 is SYDVKM. CDR3 sequence: CASRVATGELFF. CDR3 in DNA: TGTGCCAGCAGGGTAGCTACCGGGGAGCTGTTTTTT.

This chain connects TRBV18 to TRBJ1-5; D uncertain. Germline loops: CDR1 KGHSH, CDR2 LQKENI. Trimming removed 2 bases from V and 8 bases from J, with 10 bases in between. CDR3 size: 13 residues. The DNA for the CDR3 is TGTGCCAGCTCACCAGGGAGGAAGGAGCCCCAGCATTTT. Encoded protein: CASSPGRKEPQHF.

Only one count was recorded for this clone. The rearrangement links TRBV27 to TRBJ2-5; possibly TRBD1 for D (6 bases). The CDR3 has 17 amino acids. The germline V and J ends were trimmed by 5 bases and 1 base, with 20 bases remaining between them. The germline gives CDR1 MNHEY, CDR2 SMNVEV (reference sequence). The CDR3 bases are TGTGCCAGCAGTACAATAGGGTCTGGCAGGGGCCAAGAGACCCAGTACTTC. Its translation: CASSTIGSGRGQETQYF.

The gene calls are TRBV7-8 and TRBJ1-5; 9 bases align to TRBD1. The germline V gene has CDR1 SGHVS and CDR2 FQNEAQ. J was trimmed by 7 bases and V by 1 base; bases with no gene match: 2. This CDR3 is 14 amino acids long. CDR3 DNA: TGTGCCAGCAGCTTAGGGGGACAGGGCCAGCCCCAGCATTTT. This gives the protein CASSLGGQGQPQHF.

The chain employs TRBV2 and TRBJ2-3, with 10 positions matching TRBD2. V was clipped by 4 bases and J by 5 bases; unmatched bases: 3. CDR3 size: 14 residues. Germline CDR1 is SNHLY and CDR2 is FYNNEI. The CDR3 here is CASSVQRGGDTQYF. The CDR3 region has the DNA TGTGCCAGCAGTGTCCAGCGGGGGGGAGATACGCAGTATTTT.

Worth noting for this clone: A junction boundary mismatches the germline segment, possibly from a read error. The gene calls are TRBV13 and TRBJ2-1; 14 bases line up with TRBD2. CDR3 length: 14 residues. Per germline, CDR1 PRHDT and CDR2 FYEKMQ (reference sequence). The DNA for the CDR3 is TGTGCCAGCAGCCCCAGACTAGCGGGGGGGGTTTCTGTCTTC. Encoded protein: CASSPRLAGGVSVF.

This clone showed up just once. V and J are TRBV19 and TRBJ1-1, with a possible D match to TRBD1 (5 bases). The V and J ends lost 3 bases and 4 bases respectively, with 12 bases between them. CDR3 length: 14 amino acids. Germline V lookup: CDR1 LNHDA, CDR2 SQIVND (reference sequence). This chain's CDR3 is CASSMQGEGTEAFF. CDR3 bases: TGTGCCAGTAGTATGCAGGGCGAAGGCACTGAAGCTTTCTTT.

This chain links TRBV29-1 with TRBJ2-7; D remains unclear. This CDR3 has 14 amino acids. V gave up 3 bases and J gave up 3 bases, with 15 bases separating them. Germline CDR1 is SQVTM and CDR2 is ANQGSEA. CDR3 protein: CSVESQEGFYEQYF. The CDR3 coding sequence is TGCAGCGTTGAGAGTCAGGAAGGGTTCTACGAGCAGTACTTC.

This sequence joins TRBV4-2 and TRBJ2-1; 9 nucleotides align to TRBD1. From germline, CDR1 is LGHNA and CDR2 YNFKEQ. This CDR3 is 15 amino acids long. V lost 4 bases to trimming and J lost 5 bases; unmatched junction nucleotides: 6. This CDR3 is CASSLGQGQDNEQFF. CDR3 DNA: TGTGCCAGCAGCCTCGGACAGGGGCAAGACAATGAGCAGTTCTTC.

The chain combines TRBV9 with TRBJ2-7; 8 nucleotides match TRBD1. The CDR3 extends over 14 amino acids. CDR1 is SGDLS, CDR2 YYNGEE, per germline. V trimming: 4 bases; J trimming: 7 bases; junction bases outside the gene matches: 10. The CDR3 DNA sequence: TGTGCCAGCAGCCAATCGACAGGGGTAGGGGAGCAGTACTTC. This encodes CASSQSTGVGEQYF.